In this sample, the clone carrying this TCR beta chain turned up once. Its specificity is unknown. The data derive from a study of graft-versus-host responses after intestinal transplantation. Turning to the study itself: Isolated intestinal, liver-intestinal, or multivisceral transplants had been given to the recipients. Tacrolimus and steroids were given for about 3 years to all recipients after anti-thymocyte globulin induction.

CDR1 GTSNPN and CDR2 SVGIG come from the germline V gene (reference sequence). There are 13 residues in the CDR3. Whole-study results and caveats: High graft-versus-host to host-versus-graft clonal ratios were seen in allografts of patients with graft-donor T cell macrochimerism. Recipient marrow held GvH clones, some first seen in ileum or blood.

Data came from immunoSEQ multiplex PCR; TCRdb stores just in-frame clones and leaves some out. The sample comprises 45,000 to 60,000 clones, roughly 95% of which are singletons, and around 0.21% rests with the top ten. The J gene is TRBJ2-5, the V gene TRBV30, with D maybe TRBD2 (5 bases). The assigned J gene may be wrong: the sequence end matches TRBJ2-7 better. The receptor was derived from a human donor who was the organ donor for an intestinal transplant. Sequences were derived from unstimulated CD8+ T cells sorted from spleen or lymph node cells, sampled before transplant. In DNA form, the CDR3 reads TGTGCCTGGAGAAGTTTGGGAGAGTACGAGCAGTACTTC. This encodes CAWRSLGEYEQYF.